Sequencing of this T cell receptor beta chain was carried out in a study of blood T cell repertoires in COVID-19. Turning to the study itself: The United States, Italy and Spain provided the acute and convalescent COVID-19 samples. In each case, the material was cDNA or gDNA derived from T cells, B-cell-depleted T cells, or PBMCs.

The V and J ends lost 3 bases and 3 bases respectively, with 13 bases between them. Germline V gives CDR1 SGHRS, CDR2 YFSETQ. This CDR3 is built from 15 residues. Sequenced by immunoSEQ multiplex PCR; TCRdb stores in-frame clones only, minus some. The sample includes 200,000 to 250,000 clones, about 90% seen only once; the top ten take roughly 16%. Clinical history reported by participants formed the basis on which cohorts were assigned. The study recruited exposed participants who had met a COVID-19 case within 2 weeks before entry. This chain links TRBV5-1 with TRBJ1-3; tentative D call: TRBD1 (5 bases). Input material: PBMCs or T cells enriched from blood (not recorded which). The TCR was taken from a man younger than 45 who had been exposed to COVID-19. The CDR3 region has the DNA TGCGCCAGCAGCTCGCTTAGGGGCAATGGAAACACCATATATTTT. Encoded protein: CASSSLRGNGNTIYF. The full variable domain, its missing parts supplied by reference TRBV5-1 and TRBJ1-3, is KAGVTQTPRYLIKTRGQQVTLSCSPISGHRSVSWYQQTPGQGLQFLFEYFSETQRNKGNFPGRFSGRQFSNSRSEMNVSTLELGDSALYLCASSSLRGNGNTIYFGEGSWLTVV.